Presented here are 30 T cell receptor beta chains from one specimen sequenced in a study of identical twins. MiXCR was run by TCRdb on the 5' RACE reads, yielding one entry per CDR3 protein. Among 350,000 to 400,000 distinct CDR3 sequences, roughly 9% were seen once, and the ten largest hold approximately 8.9%. Sequences were obtained from naive T cells sorted from blood. These TCRs come from a woman aged 45-60 years in good health.

The V and J genes are TRBV2 and TRBJ2-3, with D tentatively TRBD2 (6 bases). The germline V and J ends were trimmed by 4 bases and 1 base, with 12 bases remaining between them. This CDR3 spans 15 amino acids. Looked up from germline, CDR1 is SNHLY and CDR2 is FYNNEI. CDR3 in DNA: TGTGCCAGCAGTGGTATGGCTAGCGGCACAGATACGCAGTATTTT. This gives the protein CASSGMASGTDTQYF. The whole variable domain, filled in from reference TRBV2 and TRBJ2-3, reads EPEVTQTPSHQVTQMGQEVILRCVPISNHLYFYWYRQILGQKVEFLVSFYNNEISEKSEIFDDQFSVERPDGSNFTLKIRSTKLEDSAMYFCASSGMASGTDTQYFGPGTRLTVL.

This chain uses TRBV2 with TRBJ2-6; tentative D call: TRBD1 (6 bases). CDR3 length: 16 amino acids. The ends were cut back, 9 bases at V and 0 bases at J, with 15 bases in the middle. Germline V gives CDR1 SNHLY, CDR2 FYNNEI. The DNA for the CDR3 is TGTGCCAGTTTTCCCAGGGGCACCTCTGGGGCCAACGTCCTGACTTTC. Its protein product is CASFPRGTSGANVLTF. Full variable domain (remainder filled in from reference TRBV2 and TRBJ2-6): EPEVTQTPSHQVTQMGQEVILRCVPISNHLYFYWYRQILGQKVEFLVSFYNNEISEKSEIFDDQFSVERPDGSNFTLKIRSTKLEDSAMYFCASFPRGTSGANVLTFGAGSRLTVL.

This clonotype was observed at least ten times. The chain combines TRBV12-3 or TRBV12-4 with TRBJ1-1; 7 bases fit TRBD1. CDR3 size: 18 residues. V was clipped by 2 bases and J by 6 bases; unmatched bases: 18. CDR3 in DNA: TGTGCCAGCAGTTTAAGGGGGTCGACAGGGTCGATTATGCCTGAAGCTTTCTTT. Amino acids: CASSLRGSTGSIMPEAFF.

This rearrangement joins TRBV28 to TRBJ2-3; no definite D call. The CDR3 totals 14 residues. V lost 5 bases to trimming and J lost 2 bases, with 11 bases between them. CDR1 is MDHEN, CDR2 SYDVKM, per germline. The DNA for the CDR3 is TGTGCCAGCAGTGCCTTAGGGAACACAGATACGCAGTATTTT. Translated: CASSALGNTDTQYF.

This clonotype was seen more than once but under ten times. The V gene is TRBV20-1, the J gene TRBJ1-1; 7 bases fit TRBD1. The CDR3 has 14 amino acids. CDR1 is DFQATT and CDR2 is SNEGSKA in the germline V gene (reference sequence). With 3 bases clipped from V and 1 base from J, the junction kept 5 bases outside the gene matches. CDR3 sequence reads: CSASTGQTNTEAFF. The CDR3 DNA reads TGCAGTGCTAGTACGGGACAGACGAACACTGAAGCTTTCTTT.

This chain uses TRBV5-1 with TRBJ2-5; D not resolved. CDR1 and CDR2 (germline): SGHRS, YFSETQ. V lost 1 base and J 2 bases, leaving 9 bases between the germline ends. The CDR3 consists of 14 residues. The CDR3 region has the DNA TGCGCCAGCAGCTTGTCTTCCGCTCAAGAGACCCAGTACTTC. As protein: CASSLSSAQETQYF.

In DNA, the CDR3 is TGTGCCAGCAGTTACCCGAAGGGGGGCGCGGAGACCCAGTACTTC. Its protein is CASSYPKGGAETQYF. The rearrangement joins TRBV6-6 to TRBJ2-5; either TRBD1 or TRBD2 may fit D (6 bases each). The CDR3 covers 15 residues. Trimming stripped 2 bases from V and 5 bases from J, with 15 bases between. Looked up from germline, CDR1 is MNHNY and CDR2 is SVGAGI (reference sequence).

The chain uses TRBV11-2 and TRBJ2-3; no definite D call. The CDR3 is 13 amino acids. The V gene's germline CDR1 is SGHAT and CDR2 FQNNGV. The V gene lost 6 bases and the J gene lost 2 bases, with 9 bases spanning the gap. CDR3 loop: CASRPENTDTQYF. In DNA form, the CDR3 reads TGTGCCAGCAGGCCGGAGAACACAGATACGCAGTATTTT.

This clonotype was picked up a small number of times. V usage is TRBV12-3 or TRBV12-4 and J usage is TRBJ2-1; D not resolved. This CDR3 has 13 amino acids. Trimming shortened V by 5 bases and J by 10 bases, and 15 bases separated the two germline ends. The DNA for the CDR3 is TGTGCCAGCAGTCCAGCAACGGTAGGGGAGCAGTTCTTC. Its protein is CASSPATVGEQFF.

The V and J genes are TRBV7-3 and TRBJ2-3; D not resolved. CDR3 size: 15 residues. From germline, CDR1 is SGHTA and CDR2 FQGTGA. The germline V and J ends were trimmed by 2 bases and 6 bases, with 15 bases remaining between them. Written as DNA, the CDR3 is TGTGCCAGCAGCTTATTGTCAGGCGAGGCGGATACGCAGTATTTT. This codes for CASSLLSGEADTQYF.

The chain employs TRBV29-1 and TRBJ2-7, with D tentatively TRBD2 (5 bases). The V end was cut by 3 bases, the J end by 7 bases, with 13 bases between. There are 12 residues in the CDR3. The germline gives CDR1 SQVTM, CDR2 ANQGSEA. Written as DNA, the CDR3 is TGCAGCGTTGACTGGCGTTGGGAGGAGCAGTACGTC. Translating it yields CSVDWRWEEQYV.

At least ten counts were recorded for this clonotype. The J gene is TRBJ2-1, the V gene TRBV27; 8 nucleotides agree with TRBD2. The length of the CDR3 is 16 residues. Losses at the gene ends were 6 bases for V and 0 bases for J; bases not matched to a gene: 7. Per germline, CDR1 MNHEY and CDR2 SMNVEV (reference sequence). CDR3: CASRYIAGSSYNEQFF. DNA of the CDR3: TGTGCCAGCAGATATATAGCGGGGAGCTCCTACAATGAGCAGTTCTTC.

This clonotype has at least ten counts. The DNA of the CDR3 is TGCGCCAGCAGCTTGGAGGTTGCAACTAATGAAAAACTGTTTTTT. It encodes CASSLEVATNEKLFF. The chain joins TRBV5-1 to TRBJ1-4; D call uncertain. The CDR3 runs 15 residues. Trimming cost V 0 bases and J 0 bases, with 6 bases left between them. Germline CDR1 and CDR2: SGHRS and YFSETQ. The full variable domain, rest sourced from reference TRBV5-1 and TRBJ1-4, is KAGVTQTPRYLIKTRGQQVTLSCSPISGHRSVSWYQQTPGQGLQFLFEYFSETQRNKGNFPGRFSGRQFSNSRSEMNVSTLELGDSALYLCASSLEVATNEKLFFGSGTQLSVL.

This clonotype was picked up a small number of times. This chain connects TRBV3-1 to TRBJ1-2; no reliable D call. In germline, CDR1 is LGHDT, CDR2 YNNKEL (reference sequence). The CDR3 has 14 residues. V lost 4 bases and J lost 7, with 16 bases in between. Written as DNA, the CDR3 is TGTGCCAGCAGCCGTGAGGTCCCGGGGAGTGGCTACACCTTC. Protein sequence: CASSREVPGSGYTF.

In this sample, this clonotype turned up many times. The chain links TRBV12-3 or TRBV12-4 to TRBJ1-1; the D is unclear. The CDR3 sequence is 12 residues long. The V end was cut by 5 bases, the J end by 8 bases, with 12 bases between. CDR3 DNA: TGTGCCAGCAGTCTAGGAGGATTAGAAGCTTTCTTT. Protein sequence: CASSLGGLEAFF.

Regarding this clonotype: At one of its ends the junction is not consistent with the germline gene, which may arise from a read error. The chain is built from TRBV12-3 or TRBV12-4 and TRBJ1-1; D unresolved. This CDR3 spans 10 amino acids. DNA for the CDR3: TGTGCCAGCAGTTCTAGGGAGATCCATTTT. It specifies CASSSREIHF.

This clonotype was counted a few times. The V gene is TRBV12-3 or TRBV12-4, the J gene TRBJ2-1; perhaps TRBD2 as D (6 bases). The germline V and J ends were trimmed by 4 bases and 8 bases, with 15 bases remaining between them. The CDR3 sequence is 14 residues long. The CDR3 DNA reads as TGTGCCAGCAGTTCAAGGGCGGGGCTCCATGAGCAGTTCTTC. Its translation is CASSSRAGLHEQFF.

This clonotype was found a few times. This chain joins TRBV9 and TRBJ2-5; D is uncertain. The ends were cut back, 2 bases at V and 6 bases at J, with 11 bases in the middle. The CDR3 totals 13 residues. Germline lookup yields CDR1 SGDLS and CDR2 YYNGEE. This CDR3 is CASSVRPQQTQYF. In nucleotides, the CDR3 is TGTGCCAGCAGCGTGAGACCTCAGCAGACCCAGTACTTC.

This clonotype came up a few times. The rearrangement joins TRBV9 to TRBJ2-5; D gene ambiguous. The germline gives CDR1 SGDLS, CDR2 YYNGEE. This CDR3 spans 12 amino acids. V lost 3 bases and J 5 bases, leaving 8 bases between the germline ends. CDR3 bases: TGTGCCAGCAGCGGAAATAAGGAGACCCAGTACTTC. As protein: CASSGNKETQYF.

At least ten counts were recorded for this clonotype. The chain carries TRBV11-3 and TRBJ1-1, with 8 bases fitting TRBD1. This CDR3 has 14 amino acids. V gave up 7 bases and J gave up 5 bases; unmatched junction bases: 9. The germline CDR1 and CDR2 sequences are SGHNT and YENEEA. The CDR3 nucleotides are TGTGCCAGCACCTTGACAGGGGCGCGTACTGAAGCTTTCTTT. This encodes CASTLTGARTEAFF.

The chain carries TRBV5-5 and TRBJ2-6; TRBD1 matches 10 bases. The CDR3 sequence is 17 residues long. V lost 2 bases, J lost 4 bases, and 6 bases stayed unmatched. Germline loops: CDR1 SGHKS, CDR2 YYEKEE (reference sequence). The CDR3 loop reads CASSFGTGDSGANVLTF. The CDR3 bases are TGTGCCAGCAGCTTCGGGACAGGGGACTCGGGGGCCAACGTCCTGACTTTC.

This clonotype was recorded at least ten times. The chain couples TRBV5-1 to TRBJ2-5, with D hard to call. V lost 4 bases, J lost 0 bases, and 13 bases lay in between. This CDR3 spans 15 amino acids. CDR1 and CDR2 from the germline V gene are SGHRS and YFSETQ. The CDR3 spells CASSIVSAYQETQYF. The CDR3 DNA is TGCGCCAGCAGCATCGTGTCGGCGTACCAAGAGACCCAGTACTTC.

The rearrangement joins TRBV20-1 to TRBJ2-1, with 9 nucleotides matching TRBD2. V was clipped by 6 bases and J by 2 bases; unmatched bases: 11. This CDR3 region has 16 residues. Germline V gives CDR1 DFQATT, CDR2 SNEGSKA (reference sequence). DNA of the CDR3: TGCAGTGCCCCGATCGGGGCTAGCGGGGCCTACAATGAGCAGTTCTTC. This encodes CSAPIGASGAYNEQFF.

This clonotype showed up just a few times. The chain couples TRBV5-1 to TRBJ2-4, with a possible D match to TRBD1 (5 bases). Germline V gene sequence: CDR1 SGHRS, CDR2 YFSETQ. V shed 0 bases and J shed 4 bases, with 8 bases lying between them. The CDR3 sequence is 14 residues long. The CDR3 loop is CASSLAPGKNIQYF. As DNA, the CDR3 is TGCGCCAGCAGCTTGGCCCCAGGGAAAAACATTCAGTACTTC.

This clonotype was observed many times. The chain carries TRBV5-1 and TRBJ2-7, with 14 bases identical to TRBD2. CDR3 length: 15 residues. V was clipped by 3 bases and J by 3 bases; unmatched bases: 2. The germline gives CDR1 SGHRS, CDR2 YFSETQ. The CDR3 DNA reads TGCGCCAGCAGCTGGGGGACTAGCGGGAGCTACGAGCAGTACGTC. It is translated as CASSWGTSGSYEQYV.

The chain employs TRBV9 and TRBJ1-2; D perhaps matches TRBD1 (5 bases). Germline assignment: CDR1 SGDLS and CDR2 YYNGEE. The CDR3 is 12 residues long. V was cut by 0 bases and J by 10 bases, with 10 bases left in between. The CDR3 DNA reads TGTGCCAGCAGCGTAGCTTCGGGGACCTACACCTTC. Translated: CASSVASGTYTF.

The chain couples TRBV6-5 to TRBJ2-2; D unresolved. CDR3 length equals 14 residues. V was pared by 7 bases and J by 1 base, with 10 bases between. Germline V CDR1 and CDR2: MNHEY, SVGAGI. Here the CDR3 DNA reads TGTGCCAGCATTGGCGCCGGGAACACCGGGGAGCTGTTTTTT. Translated: CASIGAGNTGELFF.

This clonotype was observed many times. The CDR3 DNA is TGCAGTGCCAAACAGATAGATACGCAGTATTTT. Translation: CSAKQIDTQYF. This chain links TRBV20-1 with TRBJ2-3; no firm D call. The CDR3 has 11 amino acids. The germline V and J ends were trimmed by 6 bases and 5 bases, with 9 bases remaining between them. CDR1 is DFQATT and CDR2 is SNEGSKA in the germline V gene (reference sequence).

This clonotype has ten or more counts. The J gene is TRBJ2-1, the V gene TRBV7-9; TRBD2 matches 8 bases. The CDR3 has 17 amino acids. V gave up 2 bases and J gave up 5 bases; unmatched junction bases: 11. Germline loops: CDR1 SEHNR, CDR2 FQNEAQ (reference sequence). CDR3 sequence: CASSLFGGGARNNEQFF. In DNA, the CDR3 is TGTGCCAGCAGCTTATTCGGGGGGGGAGCACGGAACAATGAGCAGTTCTTC. Full variable domain (missing parts from reference TRBV7-9 and TRBJ2-1): DTGVSQNPRHKITKRGQNVTFRCDPISEHNRLYWYRQTLGQGPEFLTYFQNEAQLEKSRLLSDRFSAERPKGSFSTLEIQRTEQGDSAMYLCASSLFGGGARNNEQFFGPGTRLTVL.

Ten or more counts support this clonotype. The V call is TRBV4-1, the J call TRBJ2-7; 8 bases align to TRBD2. Germline CDR1 reads MGHRA; CDR2 reads YSYEKL. CDR3 length: 14 residues. The V gene end was trimmed by 4 bases and the J gene end by 4 bases; junction bases not matched to a gene: 6. The CDR3 spells CASSPGGPYYEQYF. In DNA form, the CDR3 reads TGCGCCAGCAGCCCGGGAGGGCCTTATTACGAGCAGTACTTC.